The present T cell receptor (beta chain) was sequenced within a study of beta chain features in type 1 diabetes. Study-level information: On cell yields, gender and age, patients and healthy donors were similar. Regarding the study as a whole: Naive, central memory and Treg TCRB repertoires appeared more alike in patients than in healthy donors.

Germline CDR1 SEHNR, CDR2 FQNEAQ (reference sequence). V was trimmed by 2 bases and J by 1 base, leaving 8 bases between them. This CDR3 is 14 amino acids long. Sorting based on CD45RO/CCR7/CD25/CD127/CD95/CD27 separated CD4+ naive, central memory, regulatory and stem cell-like memory cells. Expressed TCRB transcripts were sequenced because the entire RNA isolate underwent reverse transcription. Sequencing was performed with immunoSEQ multiplex PCR; in TCRdb, only in-frame clones are kept and a portion is missing. The sample holds about 150,000 clones, 11% seen once. This clone was seen a few times. Its antigen remains unknown.

The chain has TRBV7-9 and TRBJ1-1; D gene unclear. The source material was central memory CD4+ T cells from blood. This TCR was sampled from a man between 18 and 35 years old in good health. The CDR3 region has the DNA TGTGCCAGCAGCTTATATTCCGGGAACACTGAAGCTTTCTTT. Amino acid sequence: CASSLYSGNTEAFF.